Listed here are 9 T cell receptor beta chains from one sample, sequenced in a study of early T cells in non-severe SARS-CoV-2 infection. A single record per CDR3 protein comes from TCRdb applying MiXCR to the 5' RACE reads. The profile covers about 60,000 distinct CDR3 sequences, with more than 9.5% appearing a single time and approximately 9.6% taken by the ten largest. The specimen sequenced was whole blood. These receptors all stem from an adult who was a healthcare worker with PCR-confirmed SARS-CoV-2 infection or an uninfected control (not recorded which).

This clonotype was counted many times. The J gene is TRBJ1-3, the V gene TRBV20-1; D gene ambiguous. CDR3 length: 11 residues. The germline V gene encodes CDR1 DFQATT and CDR2 SNEGSKA (reference sequence). V gave up 5 bases and J gave up 1 base, with 3 bases separating them. The CDR3 sequence: CSASSGNTIYF. CDR3 DNA sequence: TGCAGTGCTTCGTCTGGAAACACCATATATTTT.

The sample holds many counts of this clonotype. The J gene is TRBJ1-5, the V gene TRBV19; possible D gene TRBD1, 5 bases. CDR3 length: 14 residues. Germline lookup yields CDR1 LNHDA and CDR2 SQIVND (reference sequence). The germline V and J ends were trimmed by 1 base and 4 bases, with 8 bases remaining between them. CDR3 amino acids: CASSIGQRNQPQHF. As DNA, the CDR3 is TGTGCCAGTAGTATAGGACAGCGTAATCAGCCCCAGCATTTT.

The V and J genes are TRBV7-9 and TRBJ1-1; the D is unclear. The CDR3 consists of 13 residues. V was shortened by 1 base and J by 4 bases, with 7 bases between the two germline ends. The germline CDR1 and CDR2 sequences are SEHNR and FQNEAQ (reference sequence). The CDR3 DNA is TGTGCCAGCAGCTTAGACGGGTTCACTGAAGCTTTCTTT. Its protein is CASSLDGFTEAFF.

The rearrangement links TRBV18 to TRBJ2-3, with D uncertain. V lost 8 bases, J lost 0 bases, and 21 bases lay in between. CDR1 is KGHSH and CDR2 is LQKENI in the germline V gene. The CDR3 has 17 residues. CDR3 protein: CASHLSGGRPSTDTQYF. The CDR3, as DNA: TGTGCCAGCCACCTCTCTGGCGGAAGACCTAGCACAGATACGCAGTATTTT.

This clonotype was seen ten or more times. This sequence joins TRBV2 and TRBJ1-2, with D uncertain. This CDR3 is 11 amino acids long. Germline V gives CDR1 SNHLY, CDR2 FYNNEI. V lost 4 bases, J lost 5 bases, and 5 bases lay in between. The CDR3 nucleotides are TGTGCCAGCAGTGCTTTTTATGGCTACACCTTC. This codes for CASSAFYGYTF.

This clonotype came up many times. The chain couples TRBV24-1 to TRBJ1-2; tentatively, D is TRBD1 (5 bases). Germline values: CDR1 KGHDR, CDR2 SFDVKD. The CDR3 loop spans 17 amino acids. The V end was cut by 4 bases, the J end by 6 bases, with 23 bases between. The CDR3 DNA is TGTGCCACCAGTGAAGCACCCCACACAGGATACCAAGATGGCTACACCTTC. It is translated as CATSEAPHTGYQDGYTF.

This clonotype occurred many times. The J gene is TRBJ1-1, the V gene TRBV11-2; D perhaps matches TRBD1 (6 bases). Looked up from germline, CDR1 is SGHAT and CDR2 is FQNNGV. This CDR3 contains 15 residues. Deletions cut 1 base from V and 5 bases from J, with 14 bases between. CDR3 sequence reads: CASSLASGAGTEAFF. The CDR3 DNA reads as TGTGCCAGCAGCTTAGCGTCAGGGGCTGGGACTGAAGCTTTCTTT.

This chain connects TRBV7-9 to TRBJ1-5, with unresolved D. CDR3 length: 15 amino acids. Germline V lookup: CDR1 SEHNR, CDR2 FQNEAQ (reference sequence). Trimming pared 1 base from V and 1 base from J, leaving 8 bases between. The CDR3 loop is CASSLDVGSNQPQHF. The CDR3 DNA follows: TGTGCCAGCAGCTTAGATGTCGGCAGCAATCAGCCCCAGCATTTT.

The CDR3 is CASSVGHQYNEQFF. The CDR3 DNA is TGTGCCAGCAGCGTTGGACACCAGTACAATGAGCAGTTCTTC. This chain links TRBV9 with TRBJ2-1; TRBD1 might be the D (5 bases). V lost 2 bases and J lost 4, with 10 bases in between. The germline V gene has CDR1 SGDLS and CDR2 YYNGEE. The CDR3 is 14 amino acids.